A single sample is the source of the 15 T cell receptor beta chains below, sequenced in a study of cytotoxic CD8 clonotypes in ibrutinib-treated CLL. Clones were read by immunoSEQ multiplex PCR, and TCRdb kept only the in-frame ones, dropping some. The table shows fewer than 300,000 clones, with more than 70% occurring only once. Material: PBMCs, obtained at disease progression, from a patient treated with ibrutinib. The receptors stem from a human donor with chronic lymphocytic leukemia.

The CDR3 loop reads CASSLAPFETQYF. CDR3 DNA sequence: TGTGCCAGCAGCTTAGCTCCTTTCGAGACCCAGTACTTC. The gene calls are TRBV7-2 and TRBJ2-5; D call uncertain. The germline CDR1 and CDR2 sequences are SGHTA and FQGNSA. The CDR3 is made up of 13 amino acids. V was cut by 0 bases and J by 5 bases, with 7 bases left in between. Supplemented by reference TRBV7-2 and TRBJ2-5, the full variable domain reads GAGVSQSPSNKVTEKGKDVELRCDPISGHTALYWYRQSLGQGLEFLIYFQGNSAPDKSGLPSDRFSAERTGGSVSTLTIQRTQQEDSAVYLCASSLAPFETQYFGPGTRLLVL.

The rearrangement joins TRBV2 to TRBJ1-3; D is unresolved. Looked up from germline, CDR1 is SNHLY and CDR2 is FYNNEI. Deletions cut 3 bases from V and 0 bases from J, with 12 bases between. This CDR3 is built from 16 residues. As DNA, the CDR3 is TGTGCCAGCAGTGAGTCCGGCAGGACCTCTGGAAACACCATATATTTT. Residues: CASSESGRTSGNTIYF.

The genes are TRBV5-8 and TRBJ2-3, with 10 bases lining up with TRBD1. The ends lost 0 bases at V and 2 bases at J; junction bases unmatched: 3. Germline V gene data show CDR1 as SGHTS and CDR2 as YDEGEE. CDR3 length: 16 amino acids. CDR3 in amino acids: CASSLGTGGDTDTQYF. Written as DNA, the CDR3 is TGTGCCAGCAGCTTGGGGACAGGGGGGGACACAGATACGCAGTATTTT.

This rearrangement joins TRBV6-5 to TRBJ2-2; a possible D gene is TRBD2 (5 bases). V lost 5 bases and J 3 bases, leaving 10 bases between the germline ends. Germline CDR1 is MNHEY and CDR2 is SVGAGI. CDR3 length equals 14 residues. CDR3 nucleotide sequence: TGTGCCAGCAGTGCGAGGGAACACACCGGGGAGCTGTTTTTT. It codes for CASSAREHTGELFF.

This clone is a singleton in its sample. This chain links TRBV29-1 with TRBJ1-5; D ambiguous. With 6 bases removed from V and 10 bases from J, the gap between germline ends came to 7 bases. Germline CDR1 reads SQVTM; CDR2 reads ANQGSEA. The CDR3 runs to 9 residues. CDR3 nucleotide sequence: TGCAGCGTCCTGGTACCCCAGCATTTT. Translation gives CSVLVPQHF.

This rearrangement joins TRBV15 to TRBJ2-7; D is ambiguous. With 1 base removed from V and 2 bases from J, the gap between germline ends came to 9 bases. Germline-derived CDR1 and CDR2 are LNHNV and YYDKDF (reference sequence). The CDR3 totals 14 residues. CDR3 region: CATSRGPTAYEQYF. For the CDR3, the DNA is TGTGCCACCAGCAGAGGCCCTACAGCCTACGAGCAGTACTTC.

This rearrangement joins TRBV4-1 to TRBJ2-2; unclear D gene. Germline V gene data show CDR1 as MGHRA and CDR2 as YSYEKL. The V end was cut by 4 bases, the J end by 1 base, with 10 bases between. The CDR3 has 15 amino acids. The CDR3 DNA is TGCGCCAGCAGCCCCGCCCAGCGGAACACCGGGGAGCTGTTTTTT. Protein sequence: CASSPAQRNTGELFF.

The rearrangement links TRBV12-5 to TRBJ1-5; TRBD1 matches 9 bases. V was pared by 6 bases and J by 5 bases, with 14 bases of the junction left unmatched. The CDR3 sequence is 17 residues long. Germline lookup yields CDR1 LGHNT and CDR2 FRNRAP. In nucleotides, the CDR3 is TGTGCTAGTGGCCAGAGGGGGGACAGGGTAAATCATCAGCCCCAGCATTTT. Its translation is CASGQRGDRVNHQPQHF.

CDR3: CASSMIKTDTQYF. In nucleotides, the CDR3 is TGTGCCAGTAGTATGATTAAGACAGATACGCAGTATTTT. J is TRBJ2-3 and V is TRBV19; D uncertain. The CDR3 spans 13 residues. Germline CDR1 reads LNHDA; CDR2 reads SQIVND (reference sequence). Trimming stripped 3 bases from V and 3 bases from J, with 7 bases between.

The rearrangement joins TRBV4-1 to TRBJ2-3; tentative D call: TRBD2 (5 bases). The CDR3 covers 16 residues. The V end was cut by 2 bases, the J end by 6 bases, with 18 bases between. Germline values: CDR1 MGHRA, CDR2 YSYEKL. CDR3 bases: TGCGCCAGCAGCCAATTTTTACGGACTCGTCCTGATACGCAGTATTTT. This encodes CASSQFLRTRPDTQYF.

CDR3 loop: CASTLPTGLYGYTF. The CDR3 nucleotides are TGCGCCAGCACACTTCCAACAGGGCTCTATGGCTACACCTTC. The chain joins TRBV10-2 to TRBJ1-2; possible D gene TRBD1, 6 bases. CDR3 length: 14 residues. The V gene lost 7 bases and the J gene lost 4 bases, with 16 bases spanning the gap. Per the germline V gene, CDR1 is WSHSY and CDR2 is SAAADI.

This clone was seen once. This chain joins TRBV7-6 and TRBJ2-7; possible D gene TRBD1, 5 bases. The germline V gene has CDR1 SGHVS and CDR2 FNYEAQ. The V end was cut by 1 base, the J end by 0 bases, with 13 bases between. This CDR3 region has 16 residues. Here the CDR3 DNA reads TGTGCCAGCAGCTTAGAGATGGGGCGGAGCTCCTACGAGCAGTACTTC. Residues: CASSLEMGRSSYEQYF.

The V and J genes are TRBV15 and TRBJ1-4, with a weak D call TRBD1 (5 bases). This CDR3 has 14 amino acids. Germline V gene lookup returns CDR1 LNHNV and CDR2 YYDKDF (reference sequence). V gave up 4 bases and J gave up 5 bases, with 11 bases separating them. DNA of the CDR3: TGTGCCACCAGCACTGGGACGAGGAATGAAAAACTGTTTTTT. It is translated as CATSTGTRNEKLFF.

The chain employs TRBV4-2 and TRBJ2-5; 8 positions match TRBD2. This CDR3 has 13 residues. V trimming: 0 bases; J trimming: 14 bases; junction bases outside the gene matches: 8. Germline values: CDR1 LGHNA, CDR2 YNFKEQ. The CDR3 is CASSQDPDGGGYF. CDR3 nucleotide sequence: TGTGCCAGCAGCCAAGACCCCGACGGGGGGGGTTACTTC.

The chain combines TRBV5-1 with TRBJ2-3; no clear D gene. Per the germline V gene, CDR1 is SGHRS and CDR2 is YFSETQ. The CDR3 spans 15 residues. V was clipped by 2 bases and J by 2 bases, with 12 bases between them. For the CDR3, the DNA is TGCGCCAGCAGCTTATACTCCGGAGCCACAGATACGCAGTATTTT. Translating it yields CASSLYSGATDTQYF.